This section outlines one T cell receptor beta chain sequence together with its context. No patient received treatment before thyroid surgery. The junction had 9 bases not matched to a gene; V was cut back by 1 base and J by 0 bases. Per the germline V gene, CDR1 is SGHTA and CDR2 is FQGNSA. The CDR3 has 17 residues. The sample comes from a study of metastatic and nonmetastatic thyroid tumors. Across the whole study: Across blood and tumor or nodule tissue, repertoires from malignant and benign thyroid patients were compared with one another.

With MiXCR, TCRdb reprocessed the PCR reads. The sample carries 4,000 to 5,000 clones, roughly 27% recorded once. This TCR was sampled from a female donor with papillary thyroid cancer or a benign thyroid nodule (not recorded which). Some clones in this sample may be carry-over from other donors' samples. The chain links TRBV7-2 to TRBJ2-7; 7 bases agree with TRBD1. The sample taken for sequencing was adjacent normal tissue. The chain's CDR3 is CASSLGPWGQTSYEQYF. The CDR3 bases are TGTGCCAGCAGCTTAGGGCCTTGGGGACAGACCTCCTACGAGCAGTACTTC.